The clone carrying this TCR beta chain came up many times. Its antigen is as yet unknown. On the basis of clinical symptoms, serum thyroxine and TRAb, thyroid ultrasound and orbital computed tomography, diagnoses were made. Fresh peripheral blood, less than 11 ml of it, supplied the PBMCs. The data derive from a study of T cells in Graves' hyperthyroidism and ophthalmopathy. Broader study findings: Most thyroid clonotypes that were expanded above 0.001 also turned up in blood.

CDR3 length: 13 amino acids. Trimming took off 3 bases at V and 5 bases at J, with 8 bases between the two ends. Germline loops: CDR1 MDHEN, CDR2 SYDVKM. TCR beta CDR3 regions were amplified from RNA transcripts. The study used the HTBI primer set for a first-round RT-PCR of the TCR CDR3. TCRdb reanalysed the multiplex PCR reads using MiXCR and keeps one entry per CDR3 protein. Found here are around 350,000 distinct CDR3 sequences, roughly 15% of them singletons; the top ten hold around 20%. Sequenced material: blood. The J gene is TRBJ1-5, the V gene TRBV28; no reliable D call. This sequence was found in a woman aged 55-70 years with Graves' ophthalmopathy. CDR3: CASSFRWDQPQHF. In DNA, the CDR3 is TGTGCCAGCAGTTTTCGGTGGGATCAGCCCCAGCATTTT.